This record looks at one T cell receptor beta chain sequence and its context. The sample is drawn from a study of blood T cells in healthy people across ages. The authors ran a second PCR of 7 to 11 cycles using a sample-barcoded 5' primer and a J-beta primer mix. TCRdb fed the 5' RACE reads into MiXCR, producing one record per CDR3 protein. The repertoire consists of about 830,000 distinct CDR3 sequences, with 60% to 80% occurring once and the leading ten covering 25% to 35%. With 0 bases clipped from V and 3 bases from J, the junction kept 14 bases outside the gene matches. The CDR3 is 19 residues long. CDR1 is LGHDT and CDR2 is YNNKEL in the germline V gene (reference sequence).

The gene calls are TRBV3-1 and TRBJ2-3; 8 bases map to TRBD2. Source material: blood. This sequence was found in a man aged 25-40 years in good health. The CDR3 here is CASSQDRGGRRGRTDTQYF. The CDR3 DNA is TGTGCCAGCAGCCAAGACCGGGGGGGGCGACGGGGGCGAACAGATACGCAGTATTTT.